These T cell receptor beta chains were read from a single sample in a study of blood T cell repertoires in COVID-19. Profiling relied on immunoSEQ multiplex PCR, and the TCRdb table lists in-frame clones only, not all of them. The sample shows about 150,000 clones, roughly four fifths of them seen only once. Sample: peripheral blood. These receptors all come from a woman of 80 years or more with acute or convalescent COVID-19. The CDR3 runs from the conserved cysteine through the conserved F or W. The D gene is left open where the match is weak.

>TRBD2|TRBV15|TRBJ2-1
CATSREVSGRDSNEQFF
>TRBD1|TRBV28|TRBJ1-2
CASTPGTGVGYGYTF
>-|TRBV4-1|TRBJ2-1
CASSQDVRGSYNEQFF
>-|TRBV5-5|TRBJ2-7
CASSLGLTDTYEQYF
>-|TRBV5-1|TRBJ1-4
CASTVLPSTNEKLFF
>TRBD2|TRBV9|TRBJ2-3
CASSGSGVATDTQYF
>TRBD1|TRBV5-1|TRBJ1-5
CASSPGQGVGQPQHF
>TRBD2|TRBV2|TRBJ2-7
CASREGLTTYEQYF
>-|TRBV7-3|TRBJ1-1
CASSLTPSAEAFF
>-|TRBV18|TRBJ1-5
CASSLAETNQPQHF
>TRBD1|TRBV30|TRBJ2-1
CAWSTQTGGIDEQFF
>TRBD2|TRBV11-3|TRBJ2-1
CASSSSGPYNEQFF
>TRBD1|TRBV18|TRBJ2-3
CASSLNRGVGTDTQYF
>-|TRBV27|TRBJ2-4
CASSTRDLAKNIQYF
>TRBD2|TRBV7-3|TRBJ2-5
CASSPLAGSGTQYF
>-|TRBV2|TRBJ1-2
CASSRTVLNYGYTF
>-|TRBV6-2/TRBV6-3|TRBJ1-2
CASSPAGVPYGYTF
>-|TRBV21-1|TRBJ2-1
CASIMTSSSYNEQFF
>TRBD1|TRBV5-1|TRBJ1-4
CASSWQGVDEKLFF
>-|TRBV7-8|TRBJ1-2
CASSHRDYPTNDGYTF
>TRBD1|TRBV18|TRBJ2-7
CASSPPGQGIYEQYF
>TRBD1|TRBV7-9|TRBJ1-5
CASSRGTGNNNQPQHF
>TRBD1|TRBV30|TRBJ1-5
CAFDREGQPQHF
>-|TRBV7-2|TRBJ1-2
CASSLGDGIYGYTF
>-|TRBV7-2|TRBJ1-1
CASSLDGAGGEAFF
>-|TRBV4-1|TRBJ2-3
CASSQSPIKPGLPPDTQYF
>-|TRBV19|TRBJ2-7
CASSIERGEQYF
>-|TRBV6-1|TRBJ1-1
CASSDLGGENTEAFF
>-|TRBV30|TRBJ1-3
CAWTHRLSGNTIYF
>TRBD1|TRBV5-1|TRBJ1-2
CASSLGDRLGYGYTF
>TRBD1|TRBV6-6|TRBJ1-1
CASSPPRGPAENTEAFF
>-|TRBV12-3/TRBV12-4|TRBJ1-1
CASSQLPGTEAFF
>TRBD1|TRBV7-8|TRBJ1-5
CASAGQGSSNGNQPQHF
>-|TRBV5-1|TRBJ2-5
CASSLKQGLETQYF
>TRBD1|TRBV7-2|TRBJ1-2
CASSSDGTGVIRYTF
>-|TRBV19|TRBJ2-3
CASSGARVPPGDTQYF
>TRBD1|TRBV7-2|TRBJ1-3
CASSLGTGGGNTIYF
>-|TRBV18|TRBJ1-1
CASSPTLAVNTEAFF
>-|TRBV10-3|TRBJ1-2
CAISDPGEGNYGYTF
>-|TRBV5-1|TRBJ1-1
CASIGELEAFF
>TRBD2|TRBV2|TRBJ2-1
CATKRELGGEQFF
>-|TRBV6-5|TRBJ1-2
CASSNRKGGGRGYTF
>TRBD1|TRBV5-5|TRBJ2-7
CASSLAQVRTGSYEQYF
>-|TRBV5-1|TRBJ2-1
CASSLSQNEQFF
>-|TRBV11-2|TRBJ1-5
CASSLGGRVGQPQHF